The entry below gives a single TCR beta chain sequence along with its context. Its target is unknown. The CDR3 totals 12 residues. Germline CDR1 reads MNHEY; CDR2 reads SMNVEV (reference sequence). Between the trimmed V and J ends, which lost 5 bases and 5 bases, there was a span of 7 bases. These data are taken from a study of OX40 agonist ivuxolimab in advanced cancers. Study-level information: A male proportion of about 86% was recorded, with mean age about 60 years and range about 20 to 85.

Study-wide results and caveats: Some nonresponders also had low normalized T-cell clonal expansion. On average, CD8+ T cells had more expanded clones than CD4+.

Libraries were prepared by immunoSEQ multiplex PCR; TCRdb keeps only in-frame clonotypes and omits some of them. This table has 11,000 to 15,000 clones, 87% appearing once. Blood samples were obtained at baseline, cycle 4 day 1, and cycle 7 day 1. Specimen: CD4+ or CD8+ T cells sorted from blood, collected in a trial of the OX40 agonist ivuxolimab. The genes are TRBV27 and TRBJ2-1; no firm D call. The origin of this receptor is an adult with an advanced solid tumor such as melanoma, head and neck, liver or kidney cancer. The CDR3 spells CASSTRHNEQFF. The CDR3 bases are TGTGCCAGCAGTACCCGACACAATGAGCAGTTCTTC.